These 15 T cell receptor beta chains were sequenced from one sample in a study of T cell repertoires in cytomegalovirus infection (dated by TCRdb to 2018 to 2020). The instrument given in TCRdb is Illumina HiSeq 1500. Starting from the raw public reads, TCRdb applied fastp trimming at Q25, assembled clones with MiXCR and retained in-frame beta chains. Merged by CDR3 protein, the rows form single entries marked with the most common genes and DNA. The sample has fewer than 850,000 distinct CDR3 sequences on record, under 35% of them singletons. Under 15% of the sample belongs to the ten largest clones. The antigens of these receptors remain unknown. The sample's treatment or condition, from its label and the paper: in vitro stimulation with specific CMV peptide epitopes to enrich CMV-specific T cells. This specimen was cultured CD8+ T cells from PBMCs, taken from culture after CMV antigen stimulation. These TCRs come from a human donor in good health (CMV status not recorded). Some clones in this sample may be carry-over from other donors' samples.

The chain has TRBV10-3 and TRBJ2-7; 8 bases fit TRBD1. The CDR3 runs to 15 residues. Germline V CDR1 and CDR2: ENHRY, SYGVKD. The ends lost 0 bases at V and 3 bases at J; junction bases unmatched: 4. The CDR3 region is CAISESTGAHYEQYV. The CDR3 coding sequence is TGTGCCATCAGTGAGTCGACAGGGGCCCACTACGAGCAGTACGTC.

The chain has TRBV15 and TRBJ2-7, with a tentative D call TRBD2 (7 bases). This CDR3 is built from 16 residues. V was shortened by 8 bases and J by 5 bases, with 25 bases between the two germline ends. CDR1 LNHNV and CDR2 YYDKDF come from the germline V gene (reference sequence). The CDR3 sequence is CATSGVRGAIIHEQYF. CDR3 nucleotide sequence: TGTGCCACCTCGGGTGTTCGGGGGGCCATCATCCACGAGCAGTACTTC.

This clonotype occurred many times. The chain recombines TRBV7-8 with TRBJ1-2; no clear D gene. CDR3 length: 15 residues. The V end was cut by 4 bases, the J end by 4 bases, with 16 bases between. Germline V gives CDR1 SGHVS, CDR2 FQNEAQ. The CDR3 loop is CASSSGIGRFYGYTF. The DNA of the CDR3 is TGTGCCAGCAGCTCAGGCATCGGTCGGTTCTATGGCTACACCTTC.

This clonotype was picked up a small number of times. The chain couples TRBV4-1 to TRBJ2-1; 12 bases match TRBD2. The CDR3 spans 20 residues. Germline V gives CDR1 MGHRA, CDR2 YSYEKL. J lost 4 bases, V lost 10 bases, and 23 bases had no gene match. The CDR3 sequence is CATRPSLAGGIRGQYNEQFF. CDR3 bases: TGCGCCACCCGTCCCTCACTAGCGGGGGGAATTAGGGGCCAATACAATGAGCAGTTCTTC.

This clonotype came up a few times. The V call is TRBV7-9, the J call TRBJ1-5, with TRBD1 matching over 7 bases. CDR3 size: 14 residues. V was clipped by 7 bases and J by 7 bases; unmatched bases: 10. Germline CDR1 reads SEHNR; CDR2 reads FQNEAQ (reference sequence). CDR3 residues: CASTSEQGPQPQHF. In DNA form, the CDR3 reads TGTGCCAGCACTTCTGAACAGGGGCCCCAGCCCCAGCATTTT.

This chain joins TRBV19 and TRBJ2-3; 11 nucleotides agree with TRBD2. The V segment lost 6 bases and the J segment 4 bases; nucleotides outside the gene matches: 9. Germline CDR1 and CDR2: LNHDA and SQIVND (reference sequence). The CDR3 sequence is 16 residues long. The CDR3 coding sequence is TGTGCCAGTAGCGCCGATACTAGCGGGGGCTCAGATACGCAGTATTTT. Its translation: CASSADTSGGSDTQYF.

The gene calls are TRBV24-1 and TRBJ2-1, with no clear D. CDR3 length equals 15 residues. CDR1 KGHDR and CDR2 SFDVKD come from the germline V gene. V was cut by 6 bases and J by 0 bases, with 11 bases left in between. The DNA of the CDR3 is TGTGCCACCAGTTCTCTTGCGGACTCCTACAATGAGCAGTTCTTC. Its translation is CATSSLADSYNEQFF.

In this sample, this clonotype turned up many times. The genes are TRBV7-9 and TRBJ2-1, with TRBD2 as a possible D gene (7 bases). CDR3 length equals 18 residues. Germline V CDR1 and CDR2: SEHNR, FQNEAQ (reference sequence). V was clipped by 5 bases and J by 0 bases, with 20 bases between them. CDR3 DNA: TGTGCCAGCAGCCCGATTCGGGGGGCAGGGACCTCCTACAATGAGCAGTTCTTC. Amino acids: CASSPIRGAGTSYNEQFF.

The J gene is TRBJ2-7, the V gene TRBV7-9; 8 nucleotides agree with TRBD2. CDR1 is SEHNR, CDR2 FQNEAQ, per germline (reference sequence). V lost 4 bases to trimming and J lost 2 bases; unmatched junction nucleotides: 16. This CDR3 region has 18 residues. DNA for the CDR3: TGTGCCAGCAGCTCCCCAGAAAGGGGCGGGGGGATTCCCTACGAGCAGTACTTC. The encoded protein is CASSSPERGGGIPYEQYF.

The chain joins TRBV6-8 to TRBJ1-4; TRBD1 aligns across 8 bases. Germline CDR1 is MNHGY and CDR2 is SAAAGT. V shed 4 bases, J shed 1 base, and the junction held 11 bases outside the gene matches. This CDR3 region has 18 residues. This CDR3 is CASSSHAGGVGTNEKLFF. CDR3 sequence (DNA): TGTGCCAGCAGTTCCCATGCAGGGGGCGTCGGAACTAATGAAAAACTGTTTTTT.

This clonotype was seen more than once but under ten times. The rearrangement joins TRBV27 to TRBJ1-1, with a possible D match to TRBD1 (5 bases). The CDR3 contains 14 residues. Trimming removed 6 bases from V and 0 bases from J, with 11 bases in between. Looked up from germline, CDR1 is MNHEY and CDR2 is SMNVEV (reference sequence). The CDR3 region has the DNA TGTGCCAGCAGGGAGACAGACCTGAACACTGAAGCTTTCTTT. Its translation: CASRETDLNTEAFF.

The rearrangement links TRBV5-1 to TRBJ2-1; D is ambiguous. Germline V gives CDR1 SGHRS, CDR2 YFSETQ. Trimming took 0 bases from V and 3 from J, leaving 13 bases between them. This CDR3 comprises 16 residues. The CDR3 DNA reads as TGCGCCAGCAGCTTGGCTGTGGGCCATAACTACAATGAGCAGTTCTTC. Translating gives CASSLAVGHNYNEQFF.

The chain employs TRBV12-3 or TRBV12-4 and TRBJ2-7; 8 bases are shared with TRBD2. The length of the CDR3 is 16 residues. Trimming took 6 bases from V and 0 from J; bases not matched to a gene: 10. The DNA for the CDR3 is TGTGCCAGCAGCCCACCGGCGAGCGGGGGCTCCTACGAGCAGTACGTC. It yields the protein CASSPPASGGSYEQYV.

The chain combines TRBV7-6 with TRBJ2-1, with D unclear. The CDR3 extends over 13 amino acids. CDR1 and CDR2 from the germline V gene are SGHVS and FNYEAQ. V gave up 6 bases and J gave up 7 bases, with 13 bases separating them. In nucleotides, the CDR3 is TGTGCCAGCAGTTCAGATGAAGCAAATGAGCAGTTCTTC. Protein: CASSSDEANEQFF. The variable domain in full, completed from reference TRBV7-6 and TRBJ2-1, reads GAGVSQSPRYKVTKRGQDVALRCDPISGHVSLYWYRQALGQGPEFLTYFNYEAQQDKSGLPNDRFSAERPEGSISTLTIQRTEQRDSAMYRCASSSDEANEQFFGPGTRLTVL.

Only a few counts were recorded for this clonotype. The chain is built from TRBV19 and TRBJ2-1; 7 bases fit TRBD1. CDR3 length equals 17 residues. Trimming at V came to 10 bases and at J to 1 base, leaving 16 bases not matched to a gene. The V gene's germline CDR1 is LNHDA and CDR2 SQIVND (reference sequence). CDR3 nucleotides: TGTGCCATTGACAGACAGGGAAAGGGTGGATCCTACAATGAGCAGTTCTTC. Translating gives CAIDRQGKGGSYNEQFF.